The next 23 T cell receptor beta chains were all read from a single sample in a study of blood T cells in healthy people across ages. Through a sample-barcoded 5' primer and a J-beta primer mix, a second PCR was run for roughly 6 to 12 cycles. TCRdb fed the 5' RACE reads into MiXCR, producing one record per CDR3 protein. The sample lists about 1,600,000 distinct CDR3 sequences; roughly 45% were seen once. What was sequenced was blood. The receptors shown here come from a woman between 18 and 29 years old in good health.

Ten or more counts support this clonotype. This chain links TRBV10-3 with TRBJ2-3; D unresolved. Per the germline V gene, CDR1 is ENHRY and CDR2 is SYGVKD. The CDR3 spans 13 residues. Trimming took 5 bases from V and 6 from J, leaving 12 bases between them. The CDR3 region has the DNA TGTGCCATCAGTAGGGCTATCGAGGATACGCAGTATTTT. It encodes CAISRAIEDTQYF.

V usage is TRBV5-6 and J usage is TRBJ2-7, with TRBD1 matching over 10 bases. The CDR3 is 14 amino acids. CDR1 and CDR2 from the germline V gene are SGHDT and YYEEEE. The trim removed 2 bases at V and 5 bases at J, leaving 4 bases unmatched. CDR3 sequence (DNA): TGTGCCAGCAGCTTCGGGACAGGGGCCCACGAGCAGTACTTC. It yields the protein CASSFGTGAHEQYF.

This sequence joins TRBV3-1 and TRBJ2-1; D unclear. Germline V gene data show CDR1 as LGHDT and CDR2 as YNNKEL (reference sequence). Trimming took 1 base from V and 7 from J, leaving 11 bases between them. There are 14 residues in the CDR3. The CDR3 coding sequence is TGTGCCAGCAGCCAAGGCCAGTGGCCGAATGAGCAGTTCTTC. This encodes CASSQGQWPNEQFF.

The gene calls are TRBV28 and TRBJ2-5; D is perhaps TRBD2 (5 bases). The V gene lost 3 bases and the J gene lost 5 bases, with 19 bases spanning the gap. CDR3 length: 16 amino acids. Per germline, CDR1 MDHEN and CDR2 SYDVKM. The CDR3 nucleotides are TGTGCCAGCAGTTTGCCGTCTGCGGGTTTGGGTGAGACCCAGTACTTC. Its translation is CASSLPSAGLGETQYF. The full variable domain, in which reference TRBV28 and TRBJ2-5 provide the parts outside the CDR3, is DVKVTQSSRYLVKRTGEKVFLECVQDMDHENMFWYRQDPGLGLRLIYFSYDVKMKEKGDIPEGYSVSREKKERFSLILESASTNQTSMYLCASSLPSAGLGETQYFGPGTRLLVL.

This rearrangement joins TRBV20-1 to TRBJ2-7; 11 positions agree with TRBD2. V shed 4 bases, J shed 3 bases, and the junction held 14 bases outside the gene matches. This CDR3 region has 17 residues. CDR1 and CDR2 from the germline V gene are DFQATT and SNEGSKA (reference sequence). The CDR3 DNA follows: TGCAGTGCTAATAGTCGGTCTAGCGGGAGGCGCGACTACGAGCAGTACTTC. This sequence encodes CSANSRSSGRRDYEQYF.

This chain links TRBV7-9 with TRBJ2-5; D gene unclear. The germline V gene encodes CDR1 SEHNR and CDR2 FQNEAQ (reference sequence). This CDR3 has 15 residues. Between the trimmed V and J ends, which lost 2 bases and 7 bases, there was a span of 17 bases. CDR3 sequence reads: CASSLLRLAEATQYF. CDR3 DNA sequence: TGTGCCAGCAGCTTATTGAGACTCGCAGAAGCGACCCAGTACTTC.

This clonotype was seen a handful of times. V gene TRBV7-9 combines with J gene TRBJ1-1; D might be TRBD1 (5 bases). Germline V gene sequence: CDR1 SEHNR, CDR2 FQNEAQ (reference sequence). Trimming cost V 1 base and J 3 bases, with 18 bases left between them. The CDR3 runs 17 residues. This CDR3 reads CASSLVPGQGRDTEAFF. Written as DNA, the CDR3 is TGTGCCAGCAGCTTAGTTCCGGGGCAGGGTAGAGACACTGAAGCTTTCTTT.

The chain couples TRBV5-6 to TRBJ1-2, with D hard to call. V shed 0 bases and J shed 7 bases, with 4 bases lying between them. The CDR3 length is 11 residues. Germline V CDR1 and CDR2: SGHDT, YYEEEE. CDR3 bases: TGTGCCAGCAGCTTGGAAAGTGGCTACACCTTC. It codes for CASSLESGYTF.

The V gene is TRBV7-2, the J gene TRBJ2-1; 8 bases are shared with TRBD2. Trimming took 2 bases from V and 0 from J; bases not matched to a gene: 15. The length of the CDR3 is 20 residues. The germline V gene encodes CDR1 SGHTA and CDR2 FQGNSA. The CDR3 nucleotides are TGTGCCAGCAGCTTACTAGCGGGCAGATCAAGCCTTAGCTCCTACAATGAGCAGTTCTTC. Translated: CASSLLAGRSSLSSYNEQFF.

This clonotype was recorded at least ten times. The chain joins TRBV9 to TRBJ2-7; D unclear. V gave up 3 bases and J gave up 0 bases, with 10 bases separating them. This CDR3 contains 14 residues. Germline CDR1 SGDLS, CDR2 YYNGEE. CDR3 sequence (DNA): TGTGCCAGCAGCGCATCATACAACTCCTACGAGCAGTACTTC. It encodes CASSASYNSYEQYF.

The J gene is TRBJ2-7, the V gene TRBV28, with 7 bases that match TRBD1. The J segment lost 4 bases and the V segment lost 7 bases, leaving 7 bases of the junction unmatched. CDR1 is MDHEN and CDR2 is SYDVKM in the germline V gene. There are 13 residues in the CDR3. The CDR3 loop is CASIRQGAYEQYF. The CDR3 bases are TGTGCCAGCATCCGACAGGGAGCGTACGAGCAGTACTTC.

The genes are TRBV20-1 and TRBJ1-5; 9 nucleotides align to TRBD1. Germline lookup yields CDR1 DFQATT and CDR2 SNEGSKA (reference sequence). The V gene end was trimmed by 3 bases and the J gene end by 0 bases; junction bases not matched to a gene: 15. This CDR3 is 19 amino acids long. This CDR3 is CSARPARDRAGHSNQPQHF. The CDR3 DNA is TGCAGTGCTAGGCCGGCCCGGGACAGGGCGGGCCATAGCAATCAGCCCCAGCATTTT.

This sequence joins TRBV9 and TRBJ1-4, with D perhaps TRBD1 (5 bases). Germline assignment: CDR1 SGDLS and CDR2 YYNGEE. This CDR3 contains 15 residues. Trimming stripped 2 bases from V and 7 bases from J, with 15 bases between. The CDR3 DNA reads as TGTGCCAGCAGCGTGACCGGGACGGTGGCTGAAAAACTGTTTTTT. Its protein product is CASSVTGTVAEKLFF.

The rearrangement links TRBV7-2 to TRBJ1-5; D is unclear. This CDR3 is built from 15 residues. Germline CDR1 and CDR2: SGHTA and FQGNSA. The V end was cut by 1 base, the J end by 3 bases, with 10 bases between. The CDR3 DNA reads TGTGCCAGCAGCTTAGAAAAAGGACCCAATCAGCCCCAGCATTTT. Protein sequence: CASSLEKGPNQPQHF.

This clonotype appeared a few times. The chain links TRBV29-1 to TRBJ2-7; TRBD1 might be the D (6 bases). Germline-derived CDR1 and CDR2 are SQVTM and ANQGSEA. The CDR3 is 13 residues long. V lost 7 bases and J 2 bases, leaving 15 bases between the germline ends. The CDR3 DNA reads TGCAGCGCCTGGGACAAGTTAACCTACGAGCAGTACTTC. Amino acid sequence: CSAWDKLTYEQYF.

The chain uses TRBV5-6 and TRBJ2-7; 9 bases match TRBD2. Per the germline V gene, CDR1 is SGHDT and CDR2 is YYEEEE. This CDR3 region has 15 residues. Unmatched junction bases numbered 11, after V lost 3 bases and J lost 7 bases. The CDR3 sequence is CASSSLSGSASEQYF. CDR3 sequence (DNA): TGTGCCAGCAGCTCTCTTAGCGGGAGTGCGTCTGAGCAGTACTTC.

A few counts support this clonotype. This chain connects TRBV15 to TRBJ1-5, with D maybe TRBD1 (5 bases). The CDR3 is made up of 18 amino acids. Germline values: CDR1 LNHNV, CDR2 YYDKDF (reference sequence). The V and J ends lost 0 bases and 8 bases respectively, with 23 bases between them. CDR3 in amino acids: CATSRDFASGSAKEPQHF. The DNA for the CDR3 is TGTGCCACCAGCAGAGATTTTGCGTCAGGGTCTGCAAAGGAGCCCCAGCATTTT.

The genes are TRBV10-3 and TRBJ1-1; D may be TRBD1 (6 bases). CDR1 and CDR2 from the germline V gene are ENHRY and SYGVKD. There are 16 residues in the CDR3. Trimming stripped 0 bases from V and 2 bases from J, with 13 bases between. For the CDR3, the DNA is TGTGCCATCAGTGAGTCGCGGGCAGGGGCAAACACTGAAGCTTTCTTT. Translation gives CAISESRAGANTEAFF.

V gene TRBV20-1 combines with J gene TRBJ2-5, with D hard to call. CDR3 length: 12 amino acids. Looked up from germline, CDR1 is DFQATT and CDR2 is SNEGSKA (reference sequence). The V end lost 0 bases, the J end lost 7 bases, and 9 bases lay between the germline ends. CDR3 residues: CSARDSSWTQYF. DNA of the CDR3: TGCAGTGCTAGAGACTCTTCCTGGACCCAGTACTTC.

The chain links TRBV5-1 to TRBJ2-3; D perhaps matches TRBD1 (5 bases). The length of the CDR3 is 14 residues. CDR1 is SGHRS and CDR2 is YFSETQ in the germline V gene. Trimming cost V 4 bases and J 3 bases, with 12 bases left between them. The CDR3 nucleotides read TGCGCCAGCAGCAGATGGACACAGACAGATACGCAGTATTTT. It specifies CASSRWTQTDTQYF. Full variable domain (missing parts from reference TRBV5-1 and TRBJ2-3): KAGVTQTPRYLIKTRGQQVTLSCSPISGHRSVSWYQQTPGQGLQFLFEYFSETQRNKGNFPGRFSGRQFSNSRSEMNVSTLELGDSALYLCASSRWTQTDTQYFGPGTRLTVL.

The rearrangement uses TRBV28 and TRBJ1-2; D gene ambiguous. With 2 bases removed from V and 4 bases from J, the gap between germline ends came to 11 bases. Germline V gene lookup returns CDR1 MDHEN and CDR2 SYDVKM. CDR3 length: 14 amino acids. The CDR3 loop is CASSLIVEGYGYTF. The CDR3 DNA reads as TGTGCCAGCAGTTTAATTGTGGAGGGCTATGGCTACACCTTC.

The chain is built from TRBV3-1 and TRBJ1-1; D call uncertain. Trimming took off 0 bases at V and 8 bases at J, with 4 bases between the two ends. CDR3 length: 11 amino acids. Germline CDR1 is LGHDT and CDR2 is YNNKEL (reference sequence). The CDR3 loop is CASSQDNEAFF. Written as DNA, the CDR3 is TGTGCCAGCAGCCAAGACAACGAAGCTTTCTTT.

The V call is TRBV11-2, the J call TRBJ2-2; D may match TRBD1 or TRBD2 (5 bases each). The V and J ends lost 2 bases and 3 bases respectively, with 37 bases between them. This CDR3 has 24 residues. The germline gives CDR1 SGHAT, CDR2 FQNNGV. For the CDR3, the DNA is TGTGCCAGCAGCTTACGGGAAGCGGATTTGGTCAGGGCCACTTCAGCTCTGCACACCGGGGAGCTGTTTTTT. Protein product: CASSLREADLVRATSALHTGELFF.